The 8 T cell receptor beta chains in this list originate from one sample, sequenced in a study of vaccination effects on CD4 cells after COVID-19. Which antigens these TCRs recognize remains unknown. Produced via immunoSEQ multiplex PCR; TCRdb's table is partial and in-frame only. The table records about 14,000 clones, nearly 80% of them present only once. ViraFEST used viral peptide pools to expand antigen-specific CD4+ T cells before sequencing. Between days 9 and 10 of culture, CD4+ T cells were separated out. It was between March and December 2020 that the person had a SARS-CoV-2 infection confirmed by PCR. BNT162b2 vaccine or mRNA-1273 vaccine was given to participants in two doses. The sequencing here drew on CD4+ T cells from PBMCs cultured with HCoV-NL63 spike peptides, taken after COVID-19 vaccination. The receptors shown here come from a human donor who had a prior SARS-CoV-2 infection.

This clone was seen a few times. The chain joins TRBV18 to TRBJ2-7, with 7 bases aligning to TRBD1. Germline values: CDR1 KGHSH, CDR2 LQKENI. V shed 6 bases and J 2 bases; nucleotides not matched to a gene: 4. The CDR3 is 13 amino acids. CDR3 in amino acids: CASSTGLTYEQYF. CDR3 in DNA: TGTGCCAGCTCGACAGGGCTTACCTACGAGCAGTACTTC.

The V call is TRBV29-1, the J call TRBJ1-2; D is undetermined. Trimming took off 4 bases at V and 5 bases at J, with 11 bases between the two ends. This CDR3 has 12 residues. Germline-derived CDR1 and CDR2 are SQVTM and ANQGSEA. The CDR3 protein is CSVGVLGYGYTF. In DNA, the CDR3 is TGCAGCGTTGGAGTTTTGGGGTATGGCTACACCTTC.

The genes are TRBV5-1 and TRBJ2-3; D ambiguous. Germline lookup yields CDR1 SGHRS and CDR2 YFSETQ. V lost 3 bases and J 2 bases, leaving 7 bases between the germline ends. The CDR3 length is 13 residues. As DNA, the CDR3 is TGCGCCAGCAGCTATATCATCACAGATACGCAGTATTTT. Translated, it gives CASSYIITDTQYF.

V gene TRBV5-5 combines with J gene TRBJ1-6; D might be TRBD1 (6 bases). The CDR3 sequence is 13 residues long. V lost 4 bases to trimming and J lost 8 bases, with 10 bases between them. Germline lookup yields CDR1 SGHKS and CDR2 YYEKEE (reference sequence). The CDR3 here is CASSPKGDSPLHF. The CDR3 nucleotides are TGTGCCAGCAGCCCTAAGGGGGATTCACCCCTCCACTTT.

J is TRBJ1-2 and V is TRBV5-6; D ambiguous. This CDR3 is 16 amino acids long. CDR1 SGHDT and CDR2 YYEEEE come from the germline V gene. The V end was cut by 0 bases, the J end by 8 bases, with 20 bases between. The CDR3 DNA follows: TGTGCCAGCAGCTTGGTTAGGGAGATGGAGTTTCGAGGCTACACCTTC. Residues: CASSLVREMEFRGYTF.

The gene calls are TRBV7-3 and TRBJ1-5; D is undetermined. Looked up from germline, CDR1 is SGHTA and CDR2 is FQGTGA. CDR3 length: 13 amino acids. Trimming took 2 bases from V and 5 from J, leaving 7 bases between them. Here the CDR3 reads CASSLEADQPQHF. The DNA for the CDR3 is TGTGCCAGCAGCTTAGAGGCTGATCAGCCCCAGCATTTT.

V gene TRBV9 combines with J gene TRBJ2-3; TRBD2 aligns across 11 bases. V shed 4 bases and J 4 bases; nucleotides not matched to a gene: 8. CDR1 is SGDLS, CDR2 YYNGEE, per germline. The CDR3 length is 16 residues. CDR3 nucleotides: TGTGCCAGCAGCCTGCTTAGCGGGGGGGAGGCAGATACGCAGTATTTT. This gives the protein CASSLLSGGEADTQYF. Variable domain in full (rest from reference TRBV9 and TRBJ2-3): DSGVTQTPKHLITATGQRVTLRCSPRSGDLSVYWYQQSLDQGLQFLIQYYNGEERAKGNILERFSAQQFPDLHSELNLSSLELGDSALYFCASSLLSGGEADTQYFGPGTRLTVL.

The chain has TRBV5-4 and TRBJ2-3; 9 positions match TRBD2. V shed 9 bases and J 3 bases; nucleotides not matched to a gene: 8. Per the germline V gene, CDR1 is SGHNT and CDR2 is YYREEE (reference sequence). This CDR3 contains 14 residues. For the CDR3, the DNA is TGTGCCATTCGGGCGGGAGGGCCAACAGATACGCAGTATTTT. Translating it yields CAIRAGGPTDTQYF.